These 30 T cell receptor beta chains share one sample of origin, sequenced in a study of control samples from healthy donors and cancer patients. Measured with immunoSEQ multiplex PCR; TCRdb has only the in-frame clones, and not every one. The repertoire holds 110,000 to 150,000 clones, more than 80% seen once, with over 6% in the top ten. Sequenced: blood. Source of these receptors: a man between 18 and 35 years old in good health.

This rearrangement joins TRBV2 to TRBJ2-7, with no clear D. Germline lookup yields CDR1 SNHLY and CDR2 FYNNEI. The CDR3 spans 13 residues. The V end lost 3 bases, the J end lost 3 bases, and 9 bases lay between the germline ends. The CDR3 coding sequence is TGTGCCAGCAGTGAGGGATCTATCTACGAGCAGTACTTC. Its translation: CASSEGSIYEQYF.

The V and J genes are TRBV7-2 and TRBJ2-7, with 8 bases matching TRBD2. Germline CDR1 SGHTA, CDR2 FQGNSA. The CDR3 has 14 amino acids. V dropped 2 bases and J dropped 6; count of bases not matched to a gene: 6. The CDR3 loop reads CASSLSGGALEQYF. CDR3 DNA sequence: TGTGCCAGCAGCTTATCCGGGGGGGCCCTCGAGCAGTACTTC.

A remark on this clone: Other DNA sequences of this sample code for an identical CDR3. The chain carries TRBV18 and TRBJ1-1, with a possible D match to TRBD1 (5 bases). The CDR3 contains 13 residues. Between the trimmed V and J ends, which lost 3 bases and 1 base, there was a span of 6 bases. CDR1 is KGHSH, CDR2 LQKENI, per germline. CDR3 sequence: CASSPGENTEAFF. CDR3 DNA sequence: TGTGCCAGCTCACCGGGGGAGAACACTGAAGCTTTCTTT.

This sequence joins TRBV7-3 and TRBJ2-6, with 9 bases identical to TRBD1. V shed 7 bases and J 0 bases; nucleotides not matched to a gene: 10. CDR3 size: 18 residues. Per germline, CDR1 SGHTA and CDR2 FQGTGA. CDR3 sequence: CASTGTGSSSSGANVLTF. In nucleotides, the CDR3 is TGTGCCAGCACTGGGACAGGGTCCTCTTCCTCTGGGGCCAACGTCCTGACTTTC.

The genes are TRBV4-2 and TRBJ2-1; 8 nucleotides align to TRBD2. Germline V gene sequence: CDR1 LGHNA, CDR2 YNFKEQ. V shed 1 base, J shed 1 base, and the junction held 6 bases outside the gene matches. The CDR3 runs 17 residues. CDR3 protein: CASSQAQASGSYNEQFF. Written as DNA, the CDR3 is TGTGCCAGCAGCCAAGCTCAGGCTAGCGGGTCCTACAATGAGCAGTTCTTC.

This clone was seen a single time. The chain joins TRBV10-3 to TRBJ1-5; TRBD1 aligns across 7 bases. Germline V CDR1 and CDR2: ENHRY, SYGVKD. Trimming at V came to 8 bases and at J to 10 bases, leaving 14 bases not matched to a gene. The CDR3 runs 14 residues. This CDR3 reads CAIRSGTAEGPQHF. The CDR3 DNA sequence: TGTGCCATCCGATCCGGGACAGCCGAAGGACCCCAGCATTTT.

Details on this clone: Other DNA sequences from this sample encode an identical CDR3 as well. As DNA, the CDR3 is TGTGCCAGCAGCTTGGACGGAAACTATGGCTACACCTTC. Translating it yields CASSLDGNYGYTF. The chain couples TRBV7-2 to TRBJ1-2; no clear D gene. The germline V gene encodes CDR1 SGHTA and CDR2 FQGNSA. Trimming left V 3 bases short and J 2 bases short, with 7 bases between. The CDR3 spans 13 residues.

The rearrangement joins TRBV5-5 to TRBJ1-3; 10 bases fit TRBD1. The CDR3 has 18 residues. The germline V gene has CDR1 SGHKS and CDR2 YYEKEE (reference sequence). V was pared by 3 bases and J by 4 bases, with 13 bases of the junction left unmatched. As DNA, the CDR3 is TGTGCCAGCAGCTCCTTCCCACCGGGACAGGGGCTCGGAAACACCATATATTTT. Amino acids: CASSSFPPGQGLGNTIYF.

The chain combines TRBV27 with TRBJ1-2; D uncertain. The CDR3 runs to 16 residues. The germline CDR1 and CDR2 sequences are MNHEY and SMNVEV (reference sequence). Trimming removed 2 bases at V and 1 base at J, with 14 bases between. Written as DNA, the CDR3 is TGTGCCAGCAGTTTAAGTCCTGGCGGGCTTAACTATGGCTACACCTTC. It translates to CASSLSPGGLNYGYTF.

The genes are TRBV7-9 and TRBJ1-3; TRBD1 might be the D (6 bases). The CDR3 spans 16 residues. Germline CDR1 reads SEHNR; CDR2 reads FQNEAQ (reference sequence). V was clipped by 5 bases and J by 0 bases, with 14 bases between them. The CDR3 loop reads CASSPEDSASGNTIYF. The CDR3 nucleotides read TGTGCCAGCAGCCCAGAGGACAGCGCCTCTGGAAACACCATATATTTT.

The gene calls are TRBV9 and TRBJ2-4; D gene unclear. Germline-derived CDR1 and CDR2 are SGDLS and YYNGEE. The V gene lost 0 bases and the J gene lost 9 bases, with 10 bases spanning the gap. This CDR3 contains 13 residues. The CDR3 coding sequence is TGTGCCAGCAGCGTAGATACAGTGGGCATTCAGTACTTC. This sequence encodes CASSVDTVGIQYF.

This clone was observed a handful of times. The chain carries TRBV24-1 and TRBJ1-5; TRBD1 is a possible D gene (6 bases). Germline loops: CDR1 KGHDR, CDR2 SFDVKD. This CDR3 contains 14 residues. V lost 7 bases and J 3 bases, leaving 12 bases between the germline ends. The CDR3 nucleotides are TGTGCCACCAGCGGACAGTCCAACAATCAGCCCCAGCATTTT. This codes for CATSGQSNNQPQHF.

This clone has a single count. The rearrangement joins TRBV19 to TRBJ1-2, with 8 bases aligning to TRBD1. J gave up 5 bases and V 10 bases, and 12 bases lay outside the gene matches. Germline values: CDR1 LNHDA, CDR2 SQIVND (reference sequence). The CDR3 has 14 amino acids. For the CDR3, the DNA is TGTGCCACTCTAGAGACAGGGGCCCTGTATGGCTACACCTTC. This encodes CATLETGALYGYTF.

This sequence joins TRBV7-2 and TRBJ1-4, with D possibly being TRBD1 (6 bases). Deletions cut 3 bases from V and 3 bases from J, with 11 bases between. The CDR3 covers 15 residues. The V gene's germline CDR1 is SGHTA and CDR2 FQGNSA. CDR3 loop: CASSFITGSNEKLFF. The CDR3 nucleotides read TGTGCCAGCAGCTTCATTACAGGGTCTAATGAAAAACTGTTTTTT.

The genes are TRBV7-8 and TRBJ2-5, with TRBD1 identical over 8 bases. V gave up 5 bases and J gave up 1 base; unmatched junction bases: 3. CDR1 and CDR2 from the germline V gene are SGHVS and FQNEAQ. The CDR3 is 14 amino acids. The CDR3 DNA is TGTGCCAGCAGCCGAGGACAGGGCCAAGAGACCCAGTACTTC. This codes for CASSRGQGQETQYF.

The chain recombines TRBV4-3 with TRBJ2-7; 8 positions match TRBD2. CDR3 length: 16 amino acids. The V gene end was trimmed by 0 bases and the J gene end by 6 bases; junction bases not matched to a gene: 10. Germline values: CDR1 LGHNA, CDR2 YSLEER. The CDR3 sequence is CASSQERSGGPGEQYF. The CDR3 DNA reads as TGCGCCAGCAGCCAAGAGAGGTCGGGGGGGCCAGGCGAGCAGTACTTC.

V is TRBV6-1 and J is TRBJ1-5; D may be TRBD1 (6 bases). This CDR3 has 17 residues. V lost 4 bases to trimming and J lost 0 bases, with 16 bases between them. Per germline, CDR1 MNHNS and CDR2 SASEGT. Here the CDR3 DNA reads TGTGCCAGCAGTGGCGCGGGGGCAGATTATAGCAATCAGCCCCAGCATTTT. Its protein product is CASSGAGADYSNQPQHF.

The chain combines TRBV18 with TRBJ2-6; 7 bases are shared with TRBD1. This CDR3 is 16 amino acids long. Germline CDR1 KGHSH, CDR2 LQKENI. V shed 4 bases, J shed 2 bases, and the junction held 5 bases outside the gene matches. The CDR3 bases are TGTGCCAGCTCACAACAAGGGGGCCCTGGGGCCAACGTCCTGACTTTC. It translates to CASSQQGGPGANVLTF.

A few counts support this clone. This sequence joins TRBV25-1 and TRBJ1-6; possible D gene TRBD1, 5 bases. V lost 6 bases and J lost 9, with 18 bases in between. CDR3 size: 15 residues. The germline V gene has CDR1 MGHDK and CDR2 SYGVNS. Here the CDR3 DNA reads TGTGCCAGCAGCCCCGTAATGGGGCCAGGTTCACCCCTCCACTTT. The encoded protein is CASSPVMGPGSPLHF.

The chain carries TRBV7-2 and TRBJ2-3; no definite D call. The V end lost 1 base, the J end lost 0 bases, and 11 bases lay between the germline ends. Germline V gene data show CDR1 as SGHTA and CDR2 as FQGNSA. The CDR3 spans 16 residues. CDR3 residues: CASSLGRYLSTDTQYF. The CDR3 coding sequence is TGTGCCAGCAGCTTAGGTCGATACCTTAGCACAGATACGCAGTATTTT.

The rearrangement joins TRBV7-3 to TRBJ1-2, with D perhaps matching TRBD1 (6 bases). In germline, CDR1 is SGHTA, CDR2 FQGTGA. V lost 3 bases and J lost 8, with 22 bases in between. The CDR3 runs 16 residues. CDR3 sequence: CASSFRVDRGTHGYTF. CDR3 sequence (DNA): TGTGCCAGCAGCTTCCGTGTCGATAGGGGGACTCACGGCTACACCTTC.

The chain uses TRBV6-4 and TRBJ1-2, with D unclear. V was trimmed by 7 bases and J by 7 bases, leaving 13 bases between them. CDR1 MRHNA and CDR2 SNTAGT come from the germline V gene. CDR3 length: 12 residues. DNA of the CDR3: TGTGCCAGCATGTCCCGGTGCCCTGGCTACACCTTC. The encoded protein is CASMSRCPGYTF.

The J gene is TRBJ2-5, the V gene TRBV2; D is possibly TRBD2 (5 bases). Germline CDR1 reads SNHLY; CDR2 reads FYNNEI. The length of the CDR3 is 14 residues. Between the trimmed V and J ends, which lost 3 bases and 5 bases, there was a span of 13 bases. CDR3 nucleotide sequence: TGTGCCAGCAGTGATTCCGGAAGCGGCGAGACCCAGTACTTC. Translating gives CASSDSGSGETQYF. The full variable domain, in which reference TRBV2 and TRBJ2-5 provide the parts outside the CDR3, is EPEVTQTPSHQVTQMGQEVILRCVPISNHLYFYWYRQILGQKVEFLVSFYNNEISEKSEIFDDQFSVERPDGSNFTLKIRSTKLEDSAMYFCASSDSGSGETQYFGPGTRLLVL.

In its sample, this clone was seen once. The chain recombines TRBV7-2 with TRBJ2-6; a possible D gene is TRBD1 (6 bases). There are 17 residues in the CDR3. V was clipped by 0 bases and J by 0 bases, with 9 bases between them. Looked up from germline, CDR1 is SGHTA and CDR2 is FQGNSA. The CDR3 DNA reads as TGTGCCAGCAGCTTAGCGGGGGCTCGCTCTGGGGCCAACGTCCTGACTTTC. Amino acids: CASSLAGARSGANVLTF.

The chain is built from TRBV27 and TRBJ1-6; D is ambiguous. V was pared by 2 bases and J by 10 bases, with 12 bases between. The germline gives CDR1 MNHEY, CDR2 SMNVEV (reference sequence). The CDR3 covers 14 residues. This CDR3 reads CASSLLIPGSPLHF. The CDR3 region has the DNA TGTGCCAGCAGTTTACTGATTCCTGGGTCACCCCTCCACTTT.

The rearrangement joins TRBV18 to TRBJ2-5; D is undetermined. CDR1 KGHSH and CDR2 LQKENI come from the germline V gene. The germline V and J ends were trimmed by 2 bases and 2 bases, with 15 bases remaining between them. This CDR3 has 16 residues. The CDR3, as DNA: TGTGCCAGCTCACCAGAAGAAGTCAGACGGCAAGAGACCCAGTACTTC. This gives the protein CASSPEEVRRQETQYF.

DNA of the CDR3: TGCGCCAGCAGCTTGGTCGGTAGCGGACTTTCGGGGGAGACCCAGTACTTC. Its translation: CASSLVGSGLSGETQYF. The V call is TRBV5-1, the J call TRBJ2-5; perhaps TRBD2 as D (6 bases). The CDR3 sequence is 17 residues long. V lost 0 bases and J lost 5, with 20 bases in between. Germline V gives CDR1 SGHRS, CDR2 YFSETQ. The complete variable domain, with remaining parts taken from reference TRBV5-1 and TRBJ2-5, reads KAGVTQTPRYLIKTRGQQVTLSCSPISGHRSVSWYQQTPGQGLQFLFEYFSETQRNKGNFPGRFSGRQFSNSRSEMNVSTLELGDSALYLCASSLVGSGLSGETQYFGPGTRLLVL.

The rearrangement links TRBV11-3 to TRBJ1-6; D is unresolved. The V gene's germline CDR1 is SGHNT and CDR2 YENEEA. V lost 0 bases and J lost 6, with 3 bases in between. The CDR3 length is 13 residues. Here the CDR3 reads CASSLDLNSPLHF. CDR3 in DNA: TGTGCCAGCAGCTTAGATCTTAATTCACCCCTCCACTTT.

The J gene is TRBJ2-1, the V gene TRBV29-1, with 15 bases aligning to TRBD2. CDR3 length: 16 residues. The ends lost 7 bases at V and 1 base at J; junction bases unmatched: 5. The germline gives CDR1 SQVTM, CDR2 ANQGSEA. DNA for the CDR3: TGCAGCGGTATCGGGACTAGCGGGGGGTCCTACAATGAGCAGTTCTTC. It codes for CSGIGTSGGSYNEQFF.

The chain combines TRBV2 with TRBJ1-3; 10 positions match TRBD1. V shed 6 bases, J shed 2 bases, and the junction held 1 base outside the gene matches. Germline values: CDR1 SNHLY, CDR2 FYNNEI. This CDR3 comprises 14 residues. The CDR3 DNA reads TGTGCCAGCAGGGGGACAGGGGCTGGAAACACCATATATTTT. Its translation is CASRGTGAGNTIYF.